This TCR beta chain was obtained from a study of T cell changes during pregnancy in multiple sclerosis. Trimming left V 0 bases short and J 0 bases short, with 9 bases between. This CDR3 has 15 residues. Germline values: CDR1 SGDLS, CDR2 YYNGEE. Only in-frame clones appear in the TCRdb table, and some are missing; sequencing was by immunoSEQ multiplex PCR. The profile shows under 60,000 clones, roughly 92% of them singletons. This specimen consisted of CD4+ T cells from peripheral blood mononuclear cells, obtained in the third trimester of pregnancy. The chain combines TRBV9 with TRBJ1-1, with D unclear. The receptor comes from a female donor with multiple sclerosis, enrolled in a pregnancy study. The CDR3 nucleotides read TGTGCCAGCAGCGTAGCTAACAGCATGAACACTGAAGCTTTCTTT. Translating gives CASSVANSMNTEAFF.